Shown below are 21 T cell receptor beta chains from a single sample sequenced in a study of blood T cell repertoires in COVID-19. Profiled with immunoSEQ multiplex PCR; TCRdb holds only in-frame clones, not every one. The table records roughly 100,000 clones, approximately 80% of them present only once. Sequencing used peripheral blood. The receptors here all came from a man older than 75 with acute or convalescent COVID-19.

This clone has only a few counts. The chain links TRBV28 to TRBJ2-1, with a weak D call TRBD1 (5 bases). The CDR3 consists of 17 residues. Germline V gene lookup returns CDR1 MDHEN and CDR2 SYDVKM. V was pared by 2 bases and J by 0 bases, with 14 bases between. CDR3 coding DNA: TGTGCCAGCAGTTTAGAGTGGGGCCGTAGCTCCTACAATGAGCAGTTCTTC. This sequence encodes CASSLEWGRSSYNEQFF.

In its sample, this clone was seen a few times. As DNA, the CDR3 is TGTGCCAGCAGTCTTAGCGGGAGAGGCTCCTACAATGAGCAGTTCTTC. Its protein product is CASSLSGRGSYNEQFF. The rearrangement uses TRBV28 and TRBJ2-1, with 9 bases identical to TRBD2. V was clipped by 5 bases and J by 0 bases; unmatched bases: 5. Germline V gene data show CDR1 as MDHEN and CDR2 as SYDVKM. The CDR3 spans 16 residues.

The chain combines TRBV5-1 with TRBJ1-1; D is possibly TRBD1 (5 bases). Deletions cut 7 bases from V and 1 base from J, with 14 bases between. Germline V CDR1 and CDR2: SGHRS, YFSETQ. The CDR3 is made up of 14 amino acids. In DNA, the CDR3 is TGCGCCAGCGCCTCACTGGACACGAACACTGAAGCTTTCTTT. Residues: CASASLDTNTEAFF.

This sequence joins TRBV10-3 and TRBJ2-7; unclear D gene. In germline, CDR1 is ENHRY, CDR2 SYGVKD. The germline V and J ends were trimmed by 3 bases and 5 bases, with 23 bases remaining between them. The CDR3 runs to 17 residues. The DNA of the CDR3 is TGTGCCATCAGTGACCCCGCCTCTCCTAAAAACCTCCACGAGCAGTACTTC. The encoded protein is CAISDPASPKNLHEQYF.

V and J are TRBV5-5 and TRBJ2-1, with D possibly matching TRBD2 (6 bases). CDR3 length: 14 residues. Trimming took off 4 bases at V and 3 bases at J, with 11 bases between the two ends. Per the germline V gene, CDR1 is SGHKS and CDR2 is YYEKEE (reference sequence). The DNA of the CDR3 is TGTGCCAGCAGCCAAGGCGGGGACTACAATGAGCAGTTCTTC. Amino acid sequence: CASSQGGDYNEQFF.

In nucleotides, the CDR3 is TGTGCCAGCAGCCAAGACGGGATACTAGCGGGAGCCTACAATGAGCAGTTCTTC. Its translation: CASSQDGILAGAYNEQFF. The V gene is TRBV4-2, the J gene TRBJ2-1; 11 nucleotides line up with TRBD2. V dropped 0 bases and J dropped 2; count of bases not matched to a gene: 6. CDR1 is LGHNA, CDR2 YNFKEQ, per germline. The CDR3 spans 18 residues.

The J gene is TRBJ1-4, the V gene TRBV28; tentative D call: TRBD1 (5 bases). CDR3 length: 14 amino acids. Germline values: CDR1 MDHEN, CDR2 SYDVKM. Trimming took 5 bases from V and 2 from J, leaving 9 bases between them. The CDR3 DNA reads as TGTGCCAGCAGTCCTGGGGGGACTAATGAAAAACTGTTTTTT. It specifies CASSPGGTNEKLFF. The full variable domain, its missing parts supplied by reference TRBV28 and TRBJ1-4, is DVKVTQSSRYLVKRTGEKVFLECVQDMDHENMFWYRQDPGLGLRLIYFSYDVKMKEKGDIPEGYSVSREKKERFSLILESASTNQTSMYLCASSPGGTNEKLFFGSGTQLSVL.

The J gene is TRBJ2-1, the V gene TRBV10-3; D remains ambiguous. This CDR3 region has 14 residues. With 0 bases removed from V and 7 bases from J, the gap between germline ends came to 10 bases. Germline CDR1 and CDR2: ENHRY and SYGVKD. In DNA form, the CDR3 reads TGTGCCATCAGTGAGTCCGGAGACTGGAATGAGCAGTTCTTC. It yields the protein CAISESGDWNEQFF.

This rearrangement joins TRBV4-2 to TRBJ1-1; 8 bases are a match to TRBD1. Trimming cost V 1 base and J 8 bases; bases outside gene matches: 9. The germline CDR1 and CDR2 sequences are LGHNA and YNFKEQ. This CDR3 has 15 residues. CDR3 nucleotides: TGTGCCAGCAGCCAAGCTGACAGGGGAGGTAAAGAAGCTTTCTTT. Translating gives CASSQADRGGKEAFF.

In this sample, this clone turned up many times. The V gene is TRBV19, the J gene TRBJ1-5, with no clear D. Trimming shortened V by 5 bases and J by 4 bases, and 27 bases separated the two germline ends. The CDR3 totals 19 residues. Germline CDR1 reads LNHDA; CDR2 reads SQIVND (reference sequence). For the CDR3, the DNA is TGTGCCAGTAGTCAGTCTTCCGGACGGCCAACCGGACTAAATCAGCCCCAGCATTTT. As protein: CASSQSSGRPTGLNQPQHF.

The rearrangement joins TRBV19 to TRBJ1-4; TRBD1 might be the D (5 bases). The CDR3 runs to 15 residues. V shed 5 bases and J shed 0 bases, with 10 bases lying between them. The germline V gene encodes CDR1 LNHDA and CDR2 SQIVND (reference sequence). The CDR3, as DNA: TGTGCCAGTAGTTTACAGGTATCAACTAATGAAAAACTGTTTTTT. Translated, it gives CASSLQVSTNEKLFF.

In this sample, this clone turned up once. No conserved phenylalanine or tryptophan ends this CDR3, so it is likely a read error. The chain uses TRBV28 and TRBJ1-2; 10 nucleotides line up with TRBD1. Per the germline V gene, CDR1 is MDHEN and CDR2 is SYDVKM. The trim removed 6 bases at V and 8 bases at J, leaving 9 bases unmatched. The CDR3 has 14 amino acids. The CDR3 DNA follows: TGTGCCAGCAGCACAGACAGGGGGCAAGACGGCTACACCCTC. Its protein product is CASSTDRGQDGYTL.

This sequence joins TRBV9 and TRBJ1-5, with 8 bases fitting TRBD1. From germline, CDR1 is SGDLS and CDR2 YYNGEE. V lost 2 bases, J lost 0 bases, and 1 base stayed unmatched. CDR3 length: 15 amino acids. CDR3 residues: CASSVTGDSNQPQHF. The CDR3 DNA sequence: TGTGCCAGCAGCGTGACAGGGGATAGCAATCAGCCCCAGCATTTT.

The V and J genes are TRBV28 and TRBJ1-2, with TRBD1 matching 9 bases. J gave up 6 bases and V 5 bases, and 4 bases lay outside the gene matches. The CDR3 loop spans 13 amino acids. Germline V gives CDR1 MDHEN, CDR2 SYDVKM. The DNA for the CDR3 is TGTGCCAGCAGTCGACAGGGGGAACATGGCTACACCTTC. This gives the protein CASSRQGEHGYTF.

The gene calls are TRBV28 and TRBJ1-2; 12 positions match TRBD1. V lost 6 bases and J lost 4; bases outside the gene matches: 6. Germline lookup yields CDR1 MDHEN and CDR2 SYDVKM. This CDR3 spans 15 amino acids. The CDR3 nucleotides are TGTGCCAGCAGGACTCCGGGACAGGGGGCCTATGGCTACACCTTC. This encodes CASRTPGQGAYGYTF.

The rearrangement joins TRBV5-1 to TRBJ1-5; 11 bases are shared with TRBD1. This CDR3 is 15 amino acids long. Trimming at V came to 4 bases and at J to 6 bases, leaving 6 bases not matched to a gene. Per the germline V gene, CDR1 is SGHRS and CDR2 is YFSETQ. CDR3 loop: CASSPGQGGTQPQHF. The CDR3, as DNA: TGCGCCAGCAGCCCGGGACAGGGGGGAACTCAGCCCCAGCATTTT.

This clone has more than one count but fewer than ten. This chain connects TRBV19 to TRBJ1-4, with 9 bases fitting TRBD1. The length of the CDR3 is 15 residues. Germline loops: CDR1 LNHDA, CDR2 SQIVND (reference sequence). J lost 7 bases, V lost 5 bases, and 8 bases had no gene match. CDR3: CASSSRTGEGEKLFF. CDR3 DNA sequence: TGTGCCAGTAGTTCCCGGACAGGGGAAGGTGAAAAACTGTTTTTT.

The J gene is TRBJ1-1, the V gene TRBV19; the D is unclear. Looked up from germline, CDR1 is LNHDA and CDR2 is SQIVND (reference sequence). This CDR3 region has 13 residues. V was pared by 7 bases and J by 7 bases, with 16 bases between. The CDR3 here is CASKVRNDIEAFF. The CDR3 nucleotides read TGTGCCAGTAAGGTCCGCAACGACATTGAAGCTTTCTTT.

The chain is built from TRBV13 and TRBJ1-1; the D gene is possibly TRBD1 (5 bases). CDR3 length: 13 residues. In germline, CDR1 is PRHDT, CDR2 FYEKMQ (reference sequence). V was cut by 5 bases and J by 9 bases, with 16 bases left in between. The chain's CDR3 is CASSRQKGSQAFF. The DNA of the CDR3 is TGTGCCAGCAGCCGACAGAAAGGTTCCCAAGCTTTCTTT.

The CDR3 bases are TGTGCCAGCAGCAGGCGACAGGGGGCGTACAATGAGCAGTTCTTC. Protein sequence: CASSRRQGAYNEQFF. The rearrangement uses TRBV9 and TRBJ2-1; TRBD1 matches at 10 bases. Germline V lookup: CDR1 SGDLS, CDR2 YYNGEE. CDR3 length equals 15 residues. V was clipped by 4 bases and J by 4 bases; unmatched bases: 5. The whole variable domain, filled in from reference TRBV9 and TRBJ2-1, reads DSGVTQTPKHLITATGQRVTLRCSPRSGDLSVYWYQQSLDQGLQFLIQYYNGEERAKGNILERFSAQQFPDLHSELNLSSLELGDSALYFCASSRRQGAYNEQFFGPGTRLTVL.

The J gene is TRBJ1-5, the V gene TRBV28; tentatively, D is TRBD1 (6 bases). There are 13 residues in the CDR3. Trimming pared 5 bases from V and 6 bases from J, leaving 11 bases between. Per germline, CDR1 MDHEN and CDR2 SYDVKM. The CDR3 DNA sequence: TGTGCCAGCAGTCTCCTCAGGGGTCAGCCCCAGCATTTT. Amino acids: CASSLLRGQPQHF. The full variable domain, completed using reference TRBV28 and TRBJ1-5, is DVKVTQSSRYLVKRTGEKVFLECVQDMDHENMFWYRQDPGLGLRLIYFSYDVKMKEKGDIPEGYSVSREKKERFSLILESASTNQTSMYLCASSLLRGQPQHFGDGTRLSIL.